The 30 T cell receptor beta chains given below trace back to one sample, sequenced in a study of shared clonotypes between healthy human individuals. Here immunoSEQ multiplex PCR was the method, and the copy in TCRdb shows in-frame clones only, minus some. This table holds 1.4 million or so clones, roughly 98.5% found once. The source material was naive CD4+ T cells sorted from blood. Subset of the sample: CD45RA+ positively selected. The receptors stem from a man aged 25-45 years in good health.

This clone was recorded only once. At the DNA level, this CDR3 is encoded by other sequences in the same sample as well. CDR3 bases: TGCGCCAGCAGCTCCCAGGGAGGAAGCAATCAGCCCCAGCATTTT. It is translated as CASSSQGGSNQPQHF. The rearrangement links TRBV5-1 to TRBJ1-5; D perhaps matches TRBD1 (5 bases). The CDR3 length is 15 residues. The germline gives CDR1 SGHRS, CDR2 YFSETQ. Trimming removed 3 bases at V and 1 base at J, with 11 bases between. Combining the CDR3 with reference TRBV5-1 and TRBJ1-5 gives the whole variable domain KAGVTQTPRYLIKTRGQQVTLSCSPISGHRSVSWYQQTPGQGLQFLFEYFSETQRNKGNFPGRFSGRQFSNSRSEMNVSTLELGDSALYLCASSSQGGSNQPQHFGDGTRLSIL.

This chain connects TRBV10-3 to TRBJ2-3; possibly TRBD2 for D (6 bases). The CDR3 runs to 15 residues. The germline V and J ends were trimmed by 0 bases and 1 base, with 8 bases remaining between them. Germline V lookup: CDR1 ENHRY, CDR2 SYGVKD. The CDR3 nucleotides read TGTGCCATCAGTGAGTCGGGGGAGGGCACAGATACGCAGTATTTT. Protein product: CAISESGEGTDTQYF.

The rearrangement joins TRBV10-3 to TRBJ2-1, with D uncertain. CDR1 is ENHRY, CDR2 SYGVKD, per germline. Trimming shortened V by 6 bases and J by 3 bases, and 6 bases separated the two germline ends. The CDR3 consists of 12 residues. The CDR3 sequence is CAIRDNYNEQFF. Written as DNA, the CDR3 is TGTGCCATCAGAGACAACTACAATGAGCAGTTCTTC.

CDR3 bases: TGTGCCAGCAGCTTTGACAGCGGGGGCACAGATACGCAGTATTTT. Amino acids: CASSFDSGGTDTQYF. The chain has TRBV9 and TRBJ2-3; 7 bases match TRBD2. Germline-derived CDR1 and CDR2 are SGDLS and YYNGEE. V trimming: 4 bases; J trimming: 1 base; junction bases outside the gene matches: 6. This CDR3 comprises 15 residues.

The gene calls are TRBV5-1 and TRBJ1-1; D is undetermined. The CDR3 sequence is 14 residues long. The germline V and J ends were trimmed by 0 bases and 4 bases, with 10 bases remaining between them. Germline CDR1 SGHRS, CDR2 YFSETQ. The CDR3 reads CASSLEGPVTEAFF. CDR3 coding DNA: TGCGCCAGCAGCTTGGAGGGTCCGGTCACTGAAGCTTTCTTT.

This clone showed up just once. The gene calls are TRBV6-5 and TRBJ2-1, with D uncertain. CDR1 MNHEY and CDR2 SVGAGI come from the germline V gene. V lost 2 bases and J 12 bases, leaving 11 bases between the germline ends. The CDR3 is 12 amino acids. CDR3 protein: CASSYNPRRQFF. The CDR3 DNA is TGTGCCAGCAGTTACAATCCGAGGAGGCAGTTCTTC.

For this clone: This same CDR3 is encoded by further DNA sequences in the sample. The chain employs TRBV9 and TRBJ2-5; D not resolved. The germline gives CDR1 SGDLS, CDR2 YYNGEE. The CDR3 is 15 amino acids. Deletions cut 0 bases from V and 2 bases from J, with 11 bases between. The CDR3 sequence: CASSVDGRLQETQYF. CDR3 sequence (DNA): TGTGCCAGCAGCGTAGACGGGCGGCTTCAAGAGACCCAGTACTTC.

The rearrangement uses TRBV5-1 and TRBJ2-3, with D possibly TRBD1 on 5 matching bases. Trimming left V 0 bases short and J 2 bases short, with 10 bases between. The V gene's germline CDR1 is SGHRS and CDR2 YFSETQ. CDR3 size: 15 residues. The CDR3, as DNA: TGCGCCAGCAGCTTGGCGCAGGGCAACACAGATACGCAGTATTTT. Translating it yields CASSLAQGNTDTQYF.

The table lists this clone with a count of one. One end of the junction varies from germline; a read error may be responsible. The V gene is TRBV7-7, the J gene TRBJ2-1; 12 bases align to TRBD2. CDR3 size: 15 residues. Germline lookup yields CDR1 SSHAT and CDR2 FNYEAQ (reference sequence). The CDR3 DNA sequence: TGTGCTAGCAGCCTTAGACTAGCGGGAGCCAATGAGCAGTTCTTC. This codes for CASSLRLAGANEQFF.

CDR3 in amino acids: CATSRGPNTEAFF. Here the CDR3 DNA reads TGTGCCACTTCCAGGGGTCCGAACACTGAAGCTTTCTTT. The chain has TRBV10-3 and TRBJ1-1; a weak D match, TRBD1 (6 bases). The CDR3 is 13 residues long. Germline V gene lookup returns CDR1 ENHRY and CDR2 SYGVKD. V was clipped by 10 bases and J by 1 base, with 13 bases between them.

Turning to this clone: The same CDR3 can be traced to other DNA sequences in this sample. The chain employs TRBV28 and TRBJ2-3, with D possibly being TRBD2 (6 bases). This CDR3 is 14 amino acids long. Germline CDR1 and CDR2: MDHEN and SYDVKM. Trimming shortened V by 3 bases and J by 2 bases, and 9 bases separated the two germline ends. The CDR3, as DNA: TGTGCCAGCAGTTTGGGGGGAAACACAGATACGCAGTATTTT. It codes for CASSLGGNTDTQYF.

The chain couples TRBV27 to TRBJ2-3; 9 bases agree with TRBD1. The CDR3 totals 14 residues. CDR1 and CDR2 (germline): MNHEY, SMNVEV (reference sequence). Trimming cost V 7 bases and J 6 bases; bases outside gene matches: 8. Written as DNA, the CDR3 is TGTGCCAGCATGTGGGACAGGGTCTCGGATACGCAGTATTTT. This codes for CASMWDRVSDTQYF.

The CDR3 DNA follows: TGTGCCACCAGCAGAGAAAGCAGCTACACAGATACGCAGTATTTT. This sequence encodes CATSRESSYTDTQYF. V usage is TRBV15 and J usage is TRBJ2-3, with no clear D. Trimming stripped 0 bases from V and 2 bases from J, with 9 bases between. The germline gives CDR1 LNHNV, CDR2 YYDKDF (reference sequence). This CDR3 has 15 residues.

The chain couples TRBV9 to TRBJ2-1; 12 bases are shared with TRBD2. Germline trimming cut 3 bases from V and 2 bases from J; bases unmatched to any gene: 6. This CDR3 has 17 amino acids. From germline, CDR1 is SGDLS and CDR2 YYNGEE. As DNA, the CDR3 is TGTGCCAGCAGCGACCGAAGACTAGCGGGGGCCTACAATGAGCAGTTCTTC. This sequence encodes CASSDRRLAGAYNEQFF. The complete variable domain, with remaining parts taken from reference TRBV9 and TRBJ2-1, reads DSGVTQTPKHLITATGQRVTLRCSPRSGDLSVYWYQQSLDQGLQFLIQYYNGEERAKGNILERFSAQQFPDLHSELNLSSLELGDSALYFCASSDRRLAGAYNEQFFGPGTRLTVL.

CDR3 in DNA: TGTGCCAGCAGCGCCGGGACTAGCGGGAGGAACACCGGGGAGCTGTTTTTT. Translating it yields CASSAGTSGRNTGELFF. The chain employs TRBV9 and TRBJ2-2; 14 nucleotides match TRBD2. Germline loops: CDR1 SGDLS, CDR2 YYNGEE. Trimming took 3 bases from V and 1 from J; bases not matched to a gene: 2. This CDR3 has 17 amino acids.

The chain joins TRBV9 to TRBJ1-3; D not certain. Deletions cut 0 bases from V and 0 bases from J, with 7 bases between. CDR1 SGDLS and CDR2 YYNGEE come from the germline V gene. The CDR3 extends over 15 amino acids. As DNA, the CDR3 is TGTGCCAGCAGCGTAGCTGGATTCTCTGGAAACACCATATATTTT. Protein: CASSVAGFSGNTIYF.

V and J are TRBV7-9 and TRBJ2-3; possible D gene TRBD2, 6 bases. CDR1 SEHNR and CDR2 FQNEAQ come from the germline V gene (reference sequence). V was trimmed by 2 bases and J by 7 bases, leaving 19 bases between them. The CDR3 is made up of 16 amino acids. The CDR3 DNA reads as TGTGCCAGCAGCTTACCGGGACTTCCCTCTACCAATACGCAGTATTTT. Translating it yields CASSLPGLPSTNTQYF.

V and J are TRBV13 and TRBJ2-2; the match to TRBD1 covers 7 bases. CDR3 size: 16 residues. Unmatched junction bases numbered 8, after V lost 4 bases and J lost 3 bases. Germline V gene lookup returns CDR1 PRHDT and CDR2 FYEKMQ (reference sequence). DNA for the CDR3: TGTGCCAGCAGCTCCCCCGGGACAGAACACACCGGGGAGCTGTTTTTT. Translating it yields CASSSPGTEHTGELFF. Full variable domain (remainder filled in from reference TRBV13 and TRBJ2-2): AAGVIQSPRHLIKEKRETATLKCYPIPRHDTVYWYQQGPGQDPQFLISFYEKMQSDKGSIPDRFSAQQFSDYHSELNMSSLELGDSALYFCASSSPGTEHTGELFFGEGSRLTVL.

In nucleotides, the CDR3 is TGTGCCATCAGTGAAGGACAGGGGTTAAGGCAGCCCCAGCATTTT. It encodes CAISEGQGLRQPQHF. The J gene is TRBJ1-5, the V gene TRBV10-3; 9 positions match TRBD1. J gave up 7 bases and V 3 bases, and 7 bases lay outside the gene matches. Germline V lookup: CDR1 ENHRY, CDR2 SYGVKD. The CDR3 loop spans 15 amino acids.

The chain has TRBV9 and TRBJ2-5, with a possible D match to TRBD2 (5 bases). Deletions cut 3 bases from V and 5 bases from J, with 17 bases between. The germline V gene encodes CDR1 SGDLS and CDR2 YYNGEE. This CDR3 has 15 amino acids. DNA for the CDR3: TGTGCCAGCAGCGCCTCCGGAGTGGGCGGGGAGACCCAGTACTTC. Translating gives CASSASGVGGETQYF.

CDR3 DNA: TGTGCCAGCAGCCGAACAGGGGGGAATGGGGAGCTGTTTTTT. Translating gives CASSRTGGNGELFF. This chain uses TRBV7-6 with TRBJ2-2, with 8 bases matching TRBD1. The CDR3 has 14 amino acids. The germline V gene has CDR1 SGHVS and CDR2 FNYEAQ. V dropped 5 bases and J dropped 8; count of bases not matched to a gene: 7.

This chain uses TRBV14 with TRBJ2-5, with D tentatively TRBD2 (6 bases). The CDR3 length is 13 residues. Germline CDR1 SGHDN, CDR2 FVKESK. The V end lost 3 bases, the J end lost 7 bases, and 12 bases lay between the germline ends. The CDR3 DNA follows: TGTGCCAGCAGCCAGGGTCCCGGGGGGACCCAGTACTTC. This gives the protein CASSQGPGGTQYF.

The chain links TRBV10-3 to TRBJ1-1; a possible D gene is TRBD1 (6 bases). The CDR3 loop spans 13 amino acids. From germline, CDR1 is ENHRY and CDR2 SYGVKD. Trimming pared 5 bases from V and 3 bases from J, leaving 10 bases between. As DNA, the CDR3 is TGTGCCATCAGTCAGGGGAGTGACACTGAAGCTTTCTTT. It yields the protein CAISQGSDTEAFF.

This clone was recorded only once. J is TRBJ2-7 and V is TRBV10-3; 9 bases match TRBD1. Germline values: CDR1 ENHRY, CDR2 SYGVKD. This CDR3 contains 14 residues. The V gene end was trimmed by 5 bases and the J gene end by 6 bases; junction bases not matched to a gene: 8. The CDR3 nucleotides read TGTGCCATCAGTCCCGGGACAGGGTATCTCGAGCAGTACTTC. Translation gives CAISPGTGYLEQYF.

This chain joins TRBV5-4 and TRBJ2-1, with TRBD1 matching 7 bases. This CDR3 has 14 residues. Trimming took 7 bases from V and 15 from J; bases not matched to a gene: 19. Per germline, CDR1 SGHNT and CDR2 YYREEE (reference sequence). CDR3 nucleotide sequence: TGTGCCAGCGGTTCGGGACAGACAGACAGGGAACGGTTCTTC. Translation: CASGSGQTDRERFF.

The rearrangement joins TRBV7-9 to TRBJ2-2; TRBD1 might be the D (6 bases). The V gene lost 8 bases and the J gene lost 6 bases, with 19 bases spanning the gap. There are 15 residues in the CDR3. CDR1 and CDR2 from the germline V gene are SEHNR and FQNEAQ (reference sequence). CDR3 bases: TGTGCCAGCCCCTCCGGGACAACCCGTTCCGGGGAGCTGTTTTTT. This translates into CASPSGTTRSGELFF.

The chain employs TRBV7-2 and TRBJ1-2, with TRBD1 identical over 9 bases. The ends lost 4 bases at V and 5 bases at J; junction bases unmatched: 5. The V gene's germline CDR1 is SGHTA and CDR2 FQGNSA. This CDR3 is built from 14 residues. The CDR3 loop reads CASSSGQGPYGYTF. The CDR3 nucleotides are TGTGCCAGCAGCTCCGGACAGGGGCCTTATGGCTACACCTTC. Together with reference TRBV7-2 and TRBJ1-2, the CDR3 gives the full variable domain: GAGVSQSPSNKVTEKGKDVELRCDPISGHTALYWYRQSLGQGLEFLIYFQGNSAPDKSGLPSDRFSAERTGGSVSTLTIQRTQQEDSAVYLCASSSGQGPYGYTFGSGTRLTVV.

This clone was recorded once. V and J are TRBV19 and TRBJ2-5; 9 nucleotides match TRBD1. Germline loops: CDR1 LNHDA, CDR2 SQIVND (reference sequence). CDR3 length equals 15 residues. The ends lost 6 bases at V and 5 bases at J; junction bases unmatched: 10. The DNA for the CDR3 is TGTGCCAGTAGGAAAACGGACAGGGGAGGGGAGACCCAGTACTTC. This codes for CASRKTDRGGETQYF.

The J gene is TRBJ1-2, the V gene TRBV9; D remains ambiguous. Trimming cost V 0 bases and J 4 bases, with 7 bases left between them. The germline V gene has CDR1 SGDLS and CDR2 YYNGEE. This CDR3 region has 13 residues. The CDR3 reads CASSVVEGYGYTF. The CDR3 bases are TGTGCCAGCAGCGTAGTGGAGGGCTATGGCTACACCTTC. The entire variable domain, with the rest obtained from reference TRBV9 and TRBJ1-2, is as follows: DSGVTQTPKHLITATGQRVTLRCSPRSGDLSVYWYQQSLDQGLQFLIQYYNGEERAKGNILERFSAQQFPDLHSELNLSSLELGDSALYFCASSVVEGYGYTFGSGTRLTVV.

As for this clone: Other DNA sequences in the sample encode the same CDR3. The chain combines TRBV25-1 with TRBJ2-5, with no clear D. The CDR3 has 13 amino acids. CDR1 and CDR2 (germline): MGHDK, SYGVNS. With 0 bases removed from V and 4 bases from J, the gap between germline ends came to 6 bases. In nucleotides, the CDR3 is TGTGCCAGCAGTGAATACGGCGGAGAGACCCAGTACTTC. Encoded protein: CASSEYGGETQYF.